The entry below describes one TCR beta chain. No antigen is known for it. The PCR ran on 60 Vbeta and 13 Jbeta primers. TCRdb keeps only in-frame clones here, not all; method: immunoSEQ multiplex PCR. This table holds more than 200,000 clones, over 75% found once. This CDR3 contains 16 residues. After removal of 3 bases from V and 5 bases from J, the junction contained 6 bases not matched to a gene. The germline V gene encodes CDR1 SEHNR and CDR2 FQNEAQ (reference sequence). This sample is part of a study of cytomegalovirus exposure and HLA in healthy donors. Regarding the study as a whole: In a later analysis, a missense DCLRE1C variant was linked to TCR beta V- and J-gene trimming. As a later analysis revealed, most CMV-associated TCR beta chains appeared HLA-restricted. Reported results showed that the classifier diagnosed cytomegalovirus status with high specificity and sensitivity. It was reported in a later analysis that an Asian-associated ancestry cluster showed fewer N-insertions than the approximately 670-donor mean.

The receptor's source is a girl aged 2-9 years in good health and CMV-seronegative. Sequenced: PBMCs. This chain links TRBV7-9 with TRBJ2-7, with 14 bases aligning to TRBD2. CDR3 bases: TGTGCCAGCAGCTTTTCCGGGACTAGCGGGAGCAACGAGCAGTACTTC. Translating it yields CASSFSGTSGSNEQYF. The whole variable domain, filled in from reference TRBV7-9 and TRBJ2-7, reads DTGVSQNPRHKITKRGQNVTFRCDPISEHNRLYWYRQTLGQGPEFLTYFQNEAQLEKSRLLSDRFSAERPKGSFSTLEIQRTEQGDSAMYLCASSFSGTSGSNEQYFGPGTRLTVT.